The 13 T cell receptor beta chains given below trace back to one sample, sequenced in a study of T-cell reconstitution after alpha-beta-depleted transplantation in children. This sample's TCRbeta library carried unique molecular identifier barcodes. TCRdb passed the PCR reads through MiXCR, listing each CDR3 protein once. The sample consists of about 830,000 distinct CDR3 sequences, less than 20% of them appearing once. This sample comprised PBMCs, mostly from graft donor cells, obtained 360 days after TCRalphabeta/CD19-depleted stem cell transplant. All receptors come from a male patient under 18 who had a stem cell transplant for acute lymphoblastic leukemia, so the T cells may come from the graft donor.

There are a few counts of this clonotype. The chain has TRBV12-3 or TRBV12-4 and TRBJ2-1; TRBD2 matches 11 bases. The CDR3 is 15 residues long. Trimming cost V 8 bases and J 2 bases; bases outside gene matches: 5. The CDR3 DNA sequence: TGTGCCAGCGGGCAGACTAGCGGGACCTACAATGAGCAGTTCTTC. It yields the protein CASGQTSGTYNEQFF.

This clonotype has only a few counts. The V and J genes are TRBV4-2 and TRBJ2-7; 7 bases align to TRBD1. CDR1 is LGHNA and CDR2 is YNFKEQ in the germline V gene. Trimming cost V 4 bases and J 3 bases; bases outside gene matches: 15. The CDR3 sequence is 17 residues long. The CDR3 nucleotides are TGTGCCAGCAGCCGAGAAAGTCACTCGGGACAGAGCTACGAGCAGTACTTC. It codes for CASSRESHSGQSYEQYF.

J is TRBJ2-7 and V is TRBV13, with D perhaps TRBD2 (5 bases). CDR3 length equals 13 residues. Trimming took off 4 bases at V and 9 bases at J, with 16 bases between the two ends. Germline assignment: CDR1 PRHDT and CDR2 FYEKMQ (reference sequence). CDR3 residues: CASSSWTATGQYF. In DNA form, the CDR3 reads TGTGCCAGCAGCTCCTGGACTGCAACCGGGCAGTACTTC.

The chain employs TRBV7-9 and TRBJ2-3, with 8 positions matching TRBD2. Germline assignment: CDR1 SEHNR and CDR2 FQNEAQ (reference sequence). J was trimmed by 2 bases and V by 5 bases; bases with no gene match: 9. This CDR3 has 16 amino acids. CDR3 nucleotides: TGTGCCAGCAGCAAAAGTCGGGAGGGCCCCACAGATACGCAGTATTTT. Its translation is CASSKSREGPTDTQYF.

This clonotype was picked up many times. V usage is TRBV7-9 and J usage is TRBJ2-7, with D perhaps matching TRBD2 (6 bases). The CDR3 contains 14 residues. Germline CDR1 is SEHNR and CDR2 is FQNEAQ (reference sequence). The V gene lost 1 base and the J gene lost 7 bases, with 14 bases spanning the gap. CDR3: CASSLVGLLREQYF. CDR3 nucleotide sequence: TGTGCCAGCAGCTTAGTGGGACTTCTTAGGGAGCAGTACTTC.

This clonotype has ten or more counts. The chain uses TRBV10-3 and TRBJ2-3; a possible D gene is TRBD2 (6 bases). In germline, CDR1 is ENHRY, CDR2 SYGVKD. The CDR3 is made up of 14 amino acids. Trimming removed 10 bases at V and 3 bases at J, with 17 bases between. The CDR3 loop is CATAGTLGTDTQYF. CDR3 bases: TGTGCCACCGCCGGGACTCTAGGGACAGATACGCAGTATTTT.

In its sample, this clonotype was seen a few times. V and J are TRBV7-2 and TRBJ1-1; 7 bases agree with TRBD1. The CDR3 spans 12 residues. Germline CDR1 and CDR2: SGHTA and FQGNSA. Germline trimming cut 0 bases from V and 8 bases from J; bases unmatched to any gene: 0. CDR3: CASSLATGEAFF. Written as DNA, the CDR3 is TGTGCCAGCAGCTTAGCGACAGGGGAAGCTTTCTTT.

CDR3 residues: CASSPSVGTAYEQYF. In nucleotides, the CDR3 is TGTGCCAGCTCACCATCAGTTGGGACAGCCTACGAGCAGTACTTC. The chain uses TRBV18 and TRBJ2-7; 7 bases match TRBD1. The CDR3 covers 15 residues. Germline V gives CDR1 KGHSH, CDR2 LQKENI. The trim removed 2 bases at V and 2 bases at J, leaving 6 bases unmatched.

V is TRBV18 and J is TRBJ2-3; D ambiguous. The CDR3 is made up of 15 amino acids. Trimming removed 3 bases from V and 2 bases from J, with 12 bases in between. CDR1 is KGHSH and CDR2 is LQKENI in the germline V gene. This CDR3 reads CASSPARRLTDTQYF. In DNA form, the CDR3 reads TGTGCCAGCTCACCGGCCAGGCGCCTCACAGATACGCAGTATTTT.

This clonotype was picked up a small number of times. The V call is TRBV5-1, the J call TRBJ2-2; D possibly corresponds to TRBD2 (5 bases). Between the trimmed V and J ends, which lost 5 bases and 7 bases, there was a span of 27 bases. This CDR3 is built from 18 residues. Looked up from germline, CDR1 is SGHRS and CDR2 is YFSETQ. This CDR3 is CASRKVGFGARASGELFF. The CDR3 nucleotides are TGCGCCAGCAGGAAAGTCGGGTTTGGAGCGCGGGCGAGCGGGGAGCTGTTTTTT.

The CDR3 DNA reads as TGCAGTGCTAGAGGGGACAGGCGGCTCTACGAGCAGTACTTC. It translates to CSARGDRRLYEQYF. The chain has TRBV20-1 and TRBJ2-7, with 8 bases aligning to TRBD1. This CDR3 is 14 amino acids long. J gave up 3 bases and V 1 base, and 5 bases lay outside the gene matches. Germline values: CDR1 DFQATT, CDR2 SNEGSKA (reference sequence).

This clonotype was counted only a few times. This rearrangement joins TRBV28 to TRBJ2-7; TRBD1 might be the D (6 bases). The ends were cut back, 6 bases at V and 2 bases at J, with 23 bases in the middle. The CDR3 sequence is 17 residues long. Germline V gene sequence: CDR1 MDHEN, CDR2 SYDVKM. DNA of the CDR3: TGTGCCAGCAGGACCCCATACAGGGTGCCCACGACCTACGAGCAGTACTTC. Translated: CASRTPYRVPTTYEQYF.

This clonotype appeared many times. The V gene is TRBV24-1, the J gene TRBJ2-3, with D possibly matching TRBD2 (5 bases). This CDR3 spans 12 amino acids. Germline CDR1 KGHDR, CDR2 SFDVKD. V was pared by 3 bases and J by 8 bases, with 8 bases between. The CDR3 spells CATSDVGSTQYF. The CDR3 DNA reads TGTGCCACCAGTGATGTAGGGAGTACGCAGTATTTT.